This T cell receptor beta chain was sequenced during a study of a mutant IDH1 vaccine in newly diagnosed glioma. Overall study: Sex among treated patients split about 60% male, 37.5% female; mean age was roughly 40 years. Beforehand, treatment had been radiotherapy, temozolomide, or both; the majority received both. Findings and limits, study-wide: Pseudoprogression appeared independent of alterations in top peripheral clonotypes.

With regard to this clone: Its matching antigen is unknown.

Using immunoSEQ multiplex PCR, the repertoire was profiled, and TCRdb retains in-frame clones only, with some absent. The sample includes around 24,000 clones, 93% of them seen just once. Trimming stripped 6 bases from V and 0 bases from J, with 15 bases between. The CDR3 has 16 amino acids. CDR1 is PRHDT and CDR2 is FYEKMQ in the germline V gene (reference sequence). Time point here: baseline, week 1 (first vaccination visit). The treatment is: pre-vaccination baseline after standard-of-care therapy. This TCR was sampled from a man between 40 and 49 years old with glioma. The V and J genes are TRBV13 and TRBJ2-1; D not certain. The sample in question was PBMCs, obtained from a glioma patient treated with radiotherapy, temozolomide or both. DNA for the CDR3: TGTGCCAGCAGTTCGGTCCTCCTGAGCTCCTACAATGAGCAGTTCTTC. Its translation: CASSSVLLSSYNEQFF. Complete variable domain (other parts from reference TRBV13 and TRBJ2-1): AAGVIQSPRHLIKEKRETATLKCYPIPRHDTVYWYQQGPGQDPQFLISFYEKMQSDKGSIPDRFSAQQFSDYHSELNMSSLELGDSALYFCASSSVLLSSYNEQFFGPGTRLTVL.